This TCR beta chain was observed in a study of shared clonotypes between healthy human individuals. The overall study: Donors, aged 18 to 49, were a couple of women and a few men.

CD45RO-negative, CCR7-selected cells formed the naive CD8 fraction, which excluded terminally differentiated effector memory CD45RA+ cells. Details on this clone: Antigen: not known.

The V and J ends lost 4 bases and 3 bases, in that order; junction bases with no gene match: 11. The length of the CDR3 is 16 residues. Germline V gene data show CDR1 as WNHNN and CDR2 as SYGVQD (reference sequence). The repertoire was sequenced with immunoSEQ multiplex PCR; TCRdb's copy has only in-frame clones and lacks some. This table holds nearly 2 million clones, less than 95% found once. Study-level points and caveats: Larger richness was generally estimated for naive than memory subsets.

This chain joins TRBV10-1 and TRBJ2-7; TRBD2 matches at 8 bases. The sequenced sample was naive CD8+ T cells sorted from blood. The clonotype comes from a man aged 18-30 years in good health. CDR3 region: CASSAQTSGLYYEQYF. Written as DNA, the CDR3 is TGCGCCAGCAGTGCTCAAACTAGCGGATTGTACTACGAGCAGTACTTC.